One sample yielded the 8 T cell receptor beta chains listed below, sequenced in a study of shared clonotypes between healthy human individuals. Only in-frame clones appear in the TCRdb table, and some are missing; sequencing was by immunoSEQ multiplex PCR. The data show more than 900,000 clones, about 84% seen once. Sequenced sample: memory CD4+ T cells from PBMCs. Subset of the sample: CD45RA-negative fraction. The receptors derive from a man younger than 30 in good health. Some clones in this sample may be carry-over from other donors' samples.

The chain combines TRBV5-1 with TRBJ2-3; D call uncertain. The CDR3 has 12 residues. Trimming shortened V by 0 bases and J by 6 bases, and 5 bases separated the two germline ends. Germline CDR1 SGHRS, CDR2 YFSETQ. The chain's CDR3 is CASSLELDTQYF. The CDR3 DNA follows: TGCGCCAGCAGCTTGGAATTGGATACGCAGTATTTT.

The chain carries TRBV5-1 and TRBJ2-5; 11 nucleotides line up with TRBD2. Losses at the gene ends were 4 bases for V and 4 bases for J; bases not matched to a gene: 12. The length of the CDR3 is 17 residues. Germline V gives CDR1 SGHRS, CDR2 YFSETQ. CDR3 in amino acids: CASSTGVAGGLGETQYF. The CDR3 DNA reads TGCGCCAGCAGCACGGGAGTAGCGGGAGGGCTGGGAGAGACCCAGTACTTC.

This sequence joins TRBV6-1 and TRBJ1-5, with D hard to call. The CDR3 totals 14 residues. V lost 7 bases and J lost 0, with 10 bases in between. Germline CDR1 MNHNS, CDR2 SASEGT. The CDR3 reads CASKPGVSNQPQHF. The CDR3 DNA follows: TGTGCCAGCAAACCTGGGGTTAGCAATCAGCCCCAGCATTTT.

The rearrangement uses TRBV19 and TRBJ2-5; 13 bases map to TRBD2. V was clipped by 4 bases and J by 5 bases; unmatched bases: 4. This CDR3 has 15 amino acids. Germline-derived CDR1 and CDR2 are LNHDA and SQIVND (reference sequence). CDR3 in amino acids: CASSTGTSGMETQYF. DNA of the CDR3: TGTGCCAGTAGTACCGGGACTAGCGGGATGGAGACCCAGTACTTC.

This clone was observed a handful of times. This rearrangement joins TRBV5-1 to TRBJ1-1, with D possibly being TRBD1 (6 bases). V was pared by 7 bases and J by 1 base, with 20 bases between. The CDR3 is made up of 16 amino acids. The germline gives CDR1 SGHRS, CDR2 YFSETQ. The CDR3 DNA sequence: TGCGCCAGCGGCGAACCCGTCAGGGGCAAGAACACTGAAGCTTTCTTT. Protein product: CASGEPVRGKNTEAFF.

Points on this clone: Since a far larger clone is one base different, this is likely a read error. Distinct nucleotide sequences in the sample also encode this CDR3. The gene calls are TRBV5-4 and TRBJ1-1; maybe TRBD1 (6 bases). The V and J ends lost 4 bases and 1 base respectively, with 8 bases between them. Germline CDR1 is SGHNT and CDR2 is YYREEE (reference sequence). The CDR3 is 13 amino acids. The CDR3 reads CASSPGQNTEAFF. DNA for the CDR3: TGTGCCAGCAGCCCGGGACAGAACACTGAAGCTTTCTTT.

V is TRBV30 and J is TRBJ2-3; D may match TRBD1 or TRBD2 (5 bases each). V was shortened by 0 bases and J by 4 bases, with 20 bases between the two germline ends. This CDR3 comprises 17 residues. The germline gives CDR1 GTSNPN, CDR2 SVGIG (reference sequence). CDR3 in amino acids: CAWSVQWARVGADTQYF. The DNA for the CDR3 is TGTGCCTGGAGTGTACAGTGGGCGAGGGTAGGGGCAGATACGCAGTATTTT.

The CDR3: CASSQVVTDSYSNQPQHF. CDR3 DNA: TGTGCCAGCAGCCAAGTGGTGACGGACAGCTATAGCAATCAGCCCCAGCATTTT. V is TRBV4-2 and J is TRBJ1-5; tentatively, D is TRBD1 (6 bases). Germline V lookup: CDR1 LGHNA, CDR2 YNFKEQ. Trimming pared 1 base from V and 0 bases from J, leaving 16 bases between. This CDR3 contains 18 residues.